This T cell receptor beta chain was recovered during a study of cytotoxic CD8 clonotypes in ibrutinib-treated CLL. General observations from the study: Clonality correlated strongly with circulating CD8+ T cells and exceeded age-matched healthy donors at baseline.

The V end lost 5 bases, the J end lost 4 bases, and 14 bases lay between the germline ends. Germline loops: CDR1 MNHEY, CDR2 SVGAGI. This CDR3 is built from 14 residues. Details on this clone: As yet, its antigen is unknown.

Clones were read by immunoSEQ multiplex PCR, and TCRdb kept only the in-frame ones, dropping some. The data hold over 9,000 clones, with roughly 83% observed a single time. The chain uses TRBV6-5 and TRBJ1-2; D is undetermined. This clonotype was sampled from a human donor with chronic lymphocytic leukemia. The input for sequencing was PBMCs, taken at disease progression, from a patient treated with ibrutinib. The CDR3 here is CASSPTGRTYGYTF. The CDR3 DNA reads as TGTGCCAGCAGTCCCACTGGGAGGACCTATGGCTACACCTTC.